These T cell receptor beta chains were read from a single sample in a study of regulatory and conventional T cells in RAG deficiency. TCRdb's copy holds only in-frame clones and misses some; the assay was immunoSEQ multiplex PCR. The repertoire consists of almost 35,000 clones, with about 75% occurring once and the leading ten covering 3% to 4%. This sample was also put to use in a study of regulatory T cells.

The sequenced sample consisted of CD4+ effector T cells sorted from blood. The receptor source for this set is a human donor in good health. Each CDR3 is given with its conserved first and last residue. A D gene is named only where the DNA matches it firmly. The listing skips clone size in some rows; elsewhere it reads once, few, many or a size class.

TRBJ2-2 TRBV2 - - CASTPEDYSNTGELFF TGTGCCAGCACCCCCGAGGACTATTCGAACACCGGGGAGCTGTTTTTT
TRBJ1-5 TRBV6-1 - - CASSEERARFNQPQHF TGTGCCAGCAGTGAAGAGAGGGCCCGCTTCAATCAGCCCCAGCATTTT
TRBJ1-5 TRBV18 - - CASSGAAGHSNQPQHF TGTGCCAGCTCAGGGGCGGCAGGGCATTCCAATCAGCCCCAGCATTTT
TRBJ2-7 TRBV14 - - CASSHSLVWGHEQYF TGTGCCAGCAGCCATTCCCTCGTTTGGGGGCACGAGCAGTACTTC
TRBJ1-2 TRBV7-6 - - CASSPNVDTPGSGYTF TGTGCCAGCAGCCCGAACGTCGACACCCCAGGTTCCGGCTACACCTTC
TRBJ1-6 TRBV2 - - CASSTQGLGSPLHF TGTGCCAGCAGTACACAGGGTCTCGGGTCACCCCTCCACTTT
TRBJ1-1 TRBV2 - - CASSARRGNTEAFF TGTGCCAGCAGCGCCAGACGGGGGAACACTGAAGCTTTCTTT
TRBJ2-1 TRBV25-1 - - CASGGAQHYNEQFF TGTGCCAGCGGAGGGGCACAGCACTACAATGAGCAGTTCTTC
TRBJ1-1 TRBV7-9 - - CASSPHGMNTEAFF TGTGCCAGCAGCCCCCACGGCATGAACACTGAAGCTTTCTTT
TRBJ2-1 TRBV5-1 - - CASSFDPPITANEQFF TGCGCCAGCAGCTTTGACCCCCCGATAACGGCCAATGAGCAGTTCTTC
TRBJ2-3 TRBV7-3 - TRBD2 CASSLTSGGFRDTQYF TGTGCCAGCAGCTTAACTAGCGGGGGGTTTAGAGATACGCAGTATTTT
TRBJ2-2 TRBV5-6 - - CASSSLRDELNTGELFF TGTGCCAGCAGCTCACTCAGGGATGAATTGAACACCGGGGAGCTGTTTTTT
TRBJ1-1 TRBV29-1 once - CSVVQKTNTEAFF TGCAGCGTTGTTCAAAAGACTAACACTGAAGCTTTCTTT
TRBJ1-5 TRBV18 - - CASSGVQSISNQPQHF TGTGCCAGCTCGGGCGTACAAAGCATTAGCAATCAGCCCCAGCATTTT
TRBJ1-1 TRBV9 - - CASSVAGRGDTEAFF TGTGCCAGCAGCGTAGCGGGCAGGGGAGACACTGAAGCTTTCTTT
TRBJ2-5 TRBV7-3 once - CASSLNGGRQETQYF TGTGCCAGCAGCTTAAATGGCGGCCGCCAAGAGACCCAGTACTTC
TRBJ1-5 TRBV19 - TRBD1 CASQDRGWNQPQHF TGTGCCAGCCAAGACAGGGGGTGGAATCAGCCCCAGCATTTT
TRBJ1-3 TRBV18 - - CASSSGPNSGNTIYF TGTGCCAGCTCATCTGGACCAAACTCTGGAAACACCATATATTTT
TRBJ2-6 TRBV5-1 - - CASSLEGSGANVLTF TGCGCCAGCAGCTTGGAAGGCTCTGGGGCCAACGTCCTGACTTTC
TRBJ2-5 TRBV18 - TRBD2 CASSPSAGGRETQYF TGTGCCAGCTCACCATCGGCGGGGGGGCGGGAGACCCAGTACTTC
TRBJ1-1 TRBV28 once - CASSLSPPAAFF TGTGCCAGCAGTTTATCCCCCCCGGCAGCTTTCTTT
TRBJ1-2 TRBV19 - - CASSHGGYGYTF TGTGCCAGTAGTCACGGGGGGTATGGCTACACCTTC
TRBJ1-4 TRBV18 - - CASSRDIDEKLFF TGTGCCAGCTCAAGGGACATAGACGAAAAACTGTTTTTT